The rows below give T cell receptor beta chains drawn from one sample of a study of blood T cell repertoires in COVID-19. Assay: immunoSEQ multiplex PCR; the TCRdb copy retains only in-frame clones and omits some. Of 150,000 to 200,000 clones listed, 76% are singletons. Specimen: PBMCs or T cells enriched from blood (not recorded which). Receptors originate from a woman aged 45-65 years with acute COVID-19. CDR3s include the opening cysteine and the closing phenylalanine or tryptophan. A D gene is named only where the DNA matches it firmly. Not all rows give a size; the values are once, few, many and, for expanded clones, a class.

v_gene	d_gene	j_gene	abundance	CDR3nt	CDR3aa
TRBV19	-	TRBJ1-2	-	TGTGCCAGTAGTATAGATTGGGGGCAGCTTGGCTACACCTTC	CASSIDWGQLGYTF
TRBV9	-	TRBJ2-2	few	TGTGCCAGCAGCGTAGACCCTAGCCGAGGCGGGGAGCTGTTTTTT	CASSVDPSRGGELFF
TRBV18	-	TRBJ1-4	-	TGTGCCAGCTCACCGGCTGCAACTAATGAAAAACTGTTTTTT	CASSPAATNEKLFF
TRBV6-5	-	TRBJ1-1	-	TGTGCCAGCAGTTACCGCACTCGGGGAGGGACTGAAGCTTTCTTT	CASSYRTRGGTEAFF
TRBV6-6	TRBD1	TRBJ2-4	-	TGTGCCAGCAGTCATCAGGGGGATGGGGTCAAAAACATTCAGTACTTC	CASSHQGDGVKNIQYF
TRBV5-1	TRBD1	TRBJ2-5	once	TGCGCCAGCAGCGCCGGGACAGGGTGGGAGACCCAGTACTTC	CASSAGTGWETQYF
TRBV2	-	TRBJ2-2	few	TGTGCCAGCACCCTCGTATCGACAGGAATAGGTGCCGGGGAGCTGTTTTTT	CASTLVSTGIGAGELFF
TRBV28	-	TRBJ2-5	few	TGTGCCAGCAGTTCCCCGGGGGGCCCTGTGGGGGAGACCCAGTACTTC	CASSSPGGPVGETQYF
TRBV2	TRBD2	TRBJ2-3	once	TGTGCCAGCAGGGTCGCGGGGGGCACAGATACGCAGTATTTT	CASRVAGGTDTQYF
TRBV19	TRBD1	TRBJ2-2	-	TGTGCCAGTAACCCGACAGGGTCCGTCACCGGGGAGCTGTTTTTT	CASNPTGSVTGELFF
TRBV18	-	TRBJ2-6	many	TGTGCCAGCTCACCACGTCCCCTGGAGTCTGGGGCCAACGTCCTGACTTTC	CASSPRPLESGANVLTF
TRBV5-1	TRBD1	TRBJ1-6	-	TGCGCCAGCAGCCTTCAGGGGGCGAAGGATTCACCCCTCCACTTT	CASSLQGAKDSPLHF
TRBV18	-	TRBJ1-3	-	TGTGCCAGCTCACCAACTCGTAGCTCTGGAAACACCATATATTTT	CASSPTRSSGNTIYF
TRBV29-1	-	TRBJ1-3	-	TGCAGCGTTGAAGATCTGGGCAGGGGAACTGGAAACACCATATATTTT	CSVEDLGRGTGNTIYF
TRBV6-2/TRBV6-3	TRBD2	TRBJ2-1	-	TGTGCCAGCAGCTTAAGGGCCCGCAGCGGGGGGTTAGACAATGAGCAGTTCTTC	CASSLRARSGGLDNEQFF
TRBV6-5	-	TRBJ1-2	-	TGTGCCAGCAGTCTCGGACAAGCTGCTAACTATGGCTACACCTTC	CASSLGQAANYGYTF
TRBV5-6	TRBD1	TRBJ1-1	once	TGTGCCAGCAGCCGGGACAGGGGGCTTGAAGCTTTCTTT	CASSRDRGLEAFF
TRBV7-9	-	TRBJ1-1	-	TGTGCCAGCAGCTTAGACACAGTGAACACTGAAGCTTTCTTT	CASSLDTVNTEAFF
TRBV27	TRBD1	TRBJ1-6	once	TGTGCCATCGGGGGACAGCTAAATTCACCCCTCCACTTT	CAIGGQLNSPLHF
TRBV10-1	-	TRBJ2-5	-	TGCGCCAGCAGCCACGCAGGGGGGCAGACCCAGTACTTC	CASSHAGGQTQYF
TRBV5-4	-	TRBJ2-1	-	TGTGCCAGCAGCTTGCTAAAGGGGTCCTACAATGAGCAGTTCTTC	CASSLLKGSYNEQFF
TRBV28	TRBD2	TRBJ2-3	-	TGTGCCAGCAGTTTCACTAGCGGGGGACGAGATACGCAGTATTTT	CASSFTSGGRDTQYF
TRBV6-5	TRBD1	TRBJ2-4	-	TGTGCCAGCAGGCCGGGGACAGTTCAAAACATTCAGTACTTC	CASRPGTVQNIQYF
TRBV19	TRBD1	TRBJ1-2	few	TGTGCCAAATTCAGCCGGAACAGGGGGAAAAACTATGGCTACACCTTC	CAKFSRNRGKNYGYTF
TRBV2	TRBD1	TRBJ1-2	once	TGTGCCAGCAGTGAAGCGCGTGCAGGGGGTGGTATGTCCAAAGGCTACACCTTC	CASSEARAGGGMSKGYTF